This T cell receptor beta chain stems from a study of PD-L1 blockade in urothelial cancer. Study overall: Treatment start was followed by blood analysis at 3 weeks (second dose) and again at 6 weeks. Median T cell yield from blood was fewer than 150,000.

Every PCR got spiked synthetic TCR analog templates. Assay: immunoSEQ multiplex PCR; the TCRdb copy retains only in-frame clones and omits some. In the table there are 70,000 to 85,000 clones, roughly 90% of which are singletons. This clone was seen only a few times. The antigen is not known. Study-wide results and caveats: Improved survival was predicted by pretreatment blood TCR clonality below the median.

Germline CDR1 SEHNR, CDR2 FQNEAQ (reference sequence). V lost 4 bases to trimming and J lost 4 bases; unmatched junction nucleotides: 6. The CDR3 is 17 amino acids. The time point denotes: pretreatment peripheral blood. The TCR comes from a man between 65 and 85 years old with urothelial cancer. The chain recombines TRBV7-9 with TRBJ2-5; 16 bases line up with TRBD2. The sample in question was PBMCs, obtained around atezolizumab (anti-PD-L1) treatment. The CDR3 DNA sequence: TGTGCCAGCAGCTGGGGACTAGCGGGAGGGCCTGGAGAGACCCAGTACTTC. Encoded protein: CASSWGLAGGPGETQYF.